This section outlines one T cell receptor (beta chain) sequence together with its context. The antigen remains unidentified. This table comes from immunoSEQ multiplex PCR, and its TCRdb copy is limited to in-frame clones, with some not included. The table has about 350,000 clones, approximately 90% seen once. The source of the sample is a study of Ad26.COV2.S vaccination and SARS-CoV-2 variants. The wider study: Participants got Ad26.COV2.S intramuscularly, once or twice 56 days apart. General study findings and limits: Vaccine recipients and placebo recipients showed similar non-spike TCR breadth. Substantial breadth was reported for post-vaccination spike-specific CD8+ and CD4+ T cells.

Treatment given: roughly 19 received Ad26.COV2.S at low or high dose, single or two shots; about 5 received placebo; per-sample allocation not given. Day 63 following the first vaccine or placebo injection was when the samples were taken. This Boston cohort included adults aged 18-55 years. The CDR3 has 15 residues. CDR1 and CDR2 (germline): SGHKS, YYEKEE (reference sequence). V lost 3 bases to trimming and J lost 1 base, with 11 bases between them. V usage is TRBV5-5 and J usage is TRBJ1-3, with D unresolved. The TCR originated in a person aged 18 to 65 who received the Ad26.COV2.S COVID-19 vaccine or a placebo. The specimen was peripheral blood, collected in a trial of Ad26.COV2.S vaccine versus placebo. In DNA, the CDR3 is TGTGCCAGCAGCTCCTCATTAATATCTGGAAACACCATATATTTT. Residues: CASSSSLISGNTIYF.